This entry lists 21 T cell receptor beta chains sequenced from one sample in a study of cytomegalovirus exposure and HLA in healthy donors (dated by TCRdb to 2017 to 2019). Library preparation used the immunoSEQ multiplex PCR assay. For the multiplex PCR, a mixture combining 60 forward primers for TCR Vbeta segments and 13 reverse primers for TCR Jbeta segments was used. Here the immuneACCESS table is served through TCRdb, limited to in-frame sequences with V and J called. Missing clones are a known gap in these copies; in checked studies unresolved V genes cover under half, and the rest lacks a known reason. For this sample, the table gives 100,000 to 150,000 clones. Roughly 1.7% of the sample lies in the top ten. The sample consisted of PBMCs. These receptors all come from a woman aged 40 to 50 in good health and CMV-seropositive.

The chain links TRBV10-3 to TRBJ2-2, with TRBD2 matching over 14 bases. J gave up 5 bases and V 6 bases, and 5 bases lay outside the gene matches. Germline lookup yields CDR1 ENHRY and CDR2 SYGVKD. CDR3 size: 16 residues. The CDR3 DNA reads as TGTGCCATCAGCGGACTAGCGGGAGGAAATACCGGGGAGCTGTTTTTT. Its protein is CAISGLAGGNTGELFF.

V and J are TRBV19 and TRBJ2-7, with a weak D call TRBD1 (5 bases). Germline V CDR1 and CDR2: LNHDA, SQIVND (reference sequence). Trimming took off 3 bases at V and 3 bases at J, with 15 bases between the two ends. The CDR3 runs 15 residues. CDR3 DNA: TGTGCCAGTAGTATTCGGGCGACAGAAATCTACGAGCAGTACTTC. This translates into CASSIRATEIYEQYF.

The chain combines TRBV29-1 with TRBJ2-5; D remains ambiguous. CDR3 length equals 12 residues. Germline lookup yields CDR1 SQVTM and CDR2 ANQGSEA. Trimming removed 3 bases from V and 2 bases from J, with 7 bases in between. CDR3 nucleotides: TGCAGCGTTGAGGCAGTACAAGAGACCCAGTACTTC. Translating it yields CSVEAVQETQYF.

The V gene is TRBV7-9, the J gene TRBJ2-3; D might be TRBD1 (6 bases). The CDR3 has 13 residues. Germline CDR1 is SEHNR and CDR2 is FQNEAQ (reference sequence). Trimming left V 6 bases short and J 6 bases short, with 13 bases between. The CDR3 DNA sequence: TGTGCCAGCAGACCTACAGGGCCCGATACGCAGTATTTT. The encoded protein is CASRPTGPDTQYF. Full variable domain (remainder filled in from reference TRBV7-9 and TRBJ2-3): DTGVSQNPRHKITKRGQNVTFRCDPISEHNRLYWYRQTLGQGPEFLTYFQNEAQLEKSRLLSDRFSAERPKGSFSTLEIQRTEQGDSAMYLCASRPTGPDTQYFGPGTRLTVL.

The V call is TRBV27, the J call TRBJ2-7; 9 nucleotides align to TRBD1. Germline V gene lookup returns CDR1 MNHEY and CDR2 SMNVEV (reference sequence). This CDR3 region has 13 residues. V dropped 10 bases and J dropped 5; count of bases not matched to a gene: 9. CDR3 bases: TGTGCCACACGGACAGGGGTCAGCGACGAGCAGTACTTC. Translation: CATRTGVSDEQYF.

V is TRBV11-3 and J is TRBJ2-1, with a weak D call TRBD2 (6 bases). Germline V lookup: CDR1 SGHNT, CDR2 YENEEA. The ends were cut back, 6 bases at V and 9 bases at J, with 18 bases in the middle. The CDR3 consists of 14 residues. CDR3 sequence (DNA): TGTGCCAGCAGTCCGGGGTCGGGAGTTGGTGAGCAGTTCTTC. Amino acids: CASSPGSGVGEQFF.

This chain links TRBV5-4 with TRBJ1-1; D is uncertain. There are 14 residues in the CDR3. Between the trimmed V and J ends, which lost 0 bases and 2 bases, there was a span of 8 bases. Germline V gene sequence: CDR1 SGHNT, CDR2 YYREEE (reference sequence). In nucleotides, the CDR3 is TGTGCCAGCAGCTTGGTATCGCGTAACACTGAAGCTTTCTTT. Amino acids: CASSLVSRNTEAFF.

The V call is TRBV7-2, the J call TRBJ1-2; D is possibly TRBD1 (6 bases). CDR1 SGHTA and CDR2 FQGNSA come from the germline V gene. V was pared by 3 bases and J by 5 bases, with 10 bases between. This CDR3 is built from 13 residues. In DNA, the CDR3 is TGTGCCAGCAGCTTCGGGACAACTTATGGCTACACCTTC. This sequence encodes CASSFGTTYGYTF.

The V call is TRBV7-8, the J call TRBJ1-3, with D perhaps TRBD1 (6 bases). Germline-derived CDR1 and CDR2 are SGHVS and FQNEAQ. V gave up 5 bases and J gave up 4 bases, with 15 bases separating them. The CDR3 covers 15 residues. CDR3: CASSATTGSGNTIYF. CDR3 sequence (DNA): TGTGCCAGCAGCGCTACTACAGGGTCGGGAAACACCATATATTTT.

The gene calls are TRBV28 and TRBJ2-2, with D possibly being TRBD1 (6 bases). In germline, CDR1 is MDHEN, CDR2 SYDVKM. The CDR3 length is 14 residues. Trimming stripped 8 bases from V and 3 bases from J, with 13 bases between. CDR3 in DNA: TGTGCCAGCCGATCCGGGACACACACCGGGGAGCTGTTTTTT. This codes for CASRSGTHTGELFF.

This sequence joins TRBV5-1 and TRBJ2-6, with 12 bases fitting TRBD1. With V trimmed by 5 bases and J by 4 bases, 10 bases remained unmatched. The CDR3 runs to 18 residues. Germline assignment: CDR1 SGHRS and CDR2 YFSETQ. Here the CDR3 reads CASSSTGTGGDGANVLTF. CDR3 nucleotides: TGCGCCAGCAGTTCTACCGGGACAGGGGGCGACGGGGCCAACGTCCTGACTTTC.

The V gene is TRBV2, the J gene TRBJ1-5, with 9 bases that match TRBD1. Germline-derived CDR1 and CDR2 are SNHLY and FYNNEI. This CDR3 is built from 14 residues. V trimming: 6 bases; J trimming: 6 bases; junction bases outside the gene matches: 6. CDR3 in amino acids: CASRSGTGFQPQHF. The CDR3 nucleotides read TGTGCCAGCAGATCGGGGACAGGGTTTCAGCCCCAGCATTTT.

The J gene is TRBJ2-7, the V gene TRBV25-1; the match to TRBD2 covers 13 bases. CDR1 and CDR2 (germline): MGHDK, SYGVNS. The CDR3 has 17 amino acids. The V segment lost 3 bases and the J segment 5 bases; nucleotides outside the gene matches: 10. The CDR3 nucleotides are TGTGCCAGCAGTGACACCCCACTAGCGGGAGGGCCCCACGAGCAGTACTTC. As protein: CASSDTPLAGGPHEQYF.

The CDR3 is CASSVRQTVETQYF. The CDR3 DNA sequence: TGTGCCAGCAGTGTCCGACAGACAGTAGAGACCCAGTACTTC. The chain recombines TRBV2 with TRBJ2-5; TRBD1 is a possible D gene (5 bases). The CDR3 runs to 14 residues. The germline V and J ends were trimmed by 4 bases and 4 bases, with 13 bases remaining between them. Germline V CDR1 and CDR2: SNHLY, FYNNEI.

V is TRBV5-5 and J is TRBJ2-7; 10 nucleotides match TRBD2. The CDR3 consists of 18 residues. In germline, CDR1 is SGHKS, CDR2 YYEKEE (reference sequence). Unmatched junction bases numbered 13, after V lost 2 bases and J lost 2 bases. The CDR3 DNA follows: TGTGCCAGCAGCTTAATCCCGGGAGCTAGCGGGAGTACCTACGAGCAGTACTTC. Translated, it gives CASSLIPGASGSTYEQYF.

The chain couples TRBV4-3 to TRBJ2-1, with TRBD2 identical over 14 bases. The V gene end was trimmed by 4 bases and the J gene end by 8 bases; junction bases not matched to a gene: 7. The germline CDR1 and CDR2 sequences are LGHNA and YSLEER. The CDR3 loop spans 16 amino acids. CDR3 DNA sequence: TGCGCCAGCAGCCCCGGGACTAGCGGGAGTTTCGATGAGCAGTTCTTC. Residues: CASSPGTSGSFDEQFF.

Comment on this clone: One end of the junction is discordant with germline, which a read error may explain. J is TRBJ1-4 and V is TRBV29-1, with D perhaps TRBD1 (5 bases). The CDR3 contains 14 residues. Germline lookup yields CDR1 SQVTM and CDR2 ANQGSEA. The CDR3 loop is CSVDPAGTNEKLFF. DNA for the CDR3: TGCAGCGTTGATCCGGCAGGGACTAACGAAAAACTGTTTTTT.

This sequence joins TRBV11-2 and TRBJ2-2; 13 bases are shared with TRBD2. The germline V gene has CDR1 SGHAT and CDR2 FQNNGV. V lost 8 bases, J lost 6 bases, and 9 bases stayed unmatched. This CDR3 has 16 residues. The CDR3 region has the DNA TGTGCCAGCGAACTAGCGGGAGGGCTTATGGCCGGGGAGCTGTTTTTT. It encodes CASELAGGLMAGELFF.

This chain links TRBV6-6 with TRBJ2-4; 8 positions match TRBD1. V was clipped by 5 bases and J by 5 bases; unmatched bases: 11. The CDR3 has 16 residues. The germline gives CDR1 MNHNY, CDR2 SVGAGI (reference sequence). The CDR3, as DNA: TGTGCCAGCAGTCTTCGGACAGGGAACCACCAAAACATTCAGTACTTC. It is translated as CASSLRTGNHQNIQYF.

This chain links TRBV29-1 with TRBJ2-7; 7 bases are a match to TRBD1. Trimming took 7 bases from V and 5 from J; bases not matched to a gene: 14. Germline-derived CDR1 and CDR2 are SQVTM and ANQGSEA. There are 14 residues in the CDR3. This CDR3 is CSARLTGLSDEQYF. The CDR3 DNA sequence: TGCAGCGCCCGATTGACAGGGCTCTCGGACGAGCAGTACTTC.

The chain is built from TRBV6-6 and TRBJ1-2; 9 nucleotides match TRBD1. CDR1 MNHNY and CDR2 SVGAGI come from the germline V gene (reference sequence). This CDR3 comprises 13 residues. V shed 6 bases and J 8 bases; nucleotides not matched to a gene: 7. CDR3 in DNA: TGTGCCAGCAGGCCGACAGGGGGAAAGGGCTACACCTTC. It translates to CASRPTGGKGYTF.